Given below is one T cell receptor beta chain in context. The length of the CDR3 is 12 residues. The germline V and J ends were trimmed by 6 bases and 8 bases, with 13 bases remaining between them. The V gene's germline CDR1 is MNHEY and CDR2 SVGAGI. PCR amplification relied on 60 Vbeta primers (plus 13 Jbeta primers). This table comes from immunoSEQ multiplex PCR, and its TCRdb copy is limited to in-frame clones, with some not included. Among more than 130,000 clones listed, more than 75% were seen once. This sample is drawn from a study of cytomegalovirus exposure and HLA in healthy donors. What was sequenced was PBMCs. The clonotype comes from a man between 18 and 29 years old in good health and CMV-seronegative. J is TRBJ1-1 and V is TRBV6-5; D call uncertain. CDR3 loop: CASSQRGGEAFF. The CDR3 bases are TGTGCCAGCAGCCAACGGGGTGGCGAAGCTTTCTTT.